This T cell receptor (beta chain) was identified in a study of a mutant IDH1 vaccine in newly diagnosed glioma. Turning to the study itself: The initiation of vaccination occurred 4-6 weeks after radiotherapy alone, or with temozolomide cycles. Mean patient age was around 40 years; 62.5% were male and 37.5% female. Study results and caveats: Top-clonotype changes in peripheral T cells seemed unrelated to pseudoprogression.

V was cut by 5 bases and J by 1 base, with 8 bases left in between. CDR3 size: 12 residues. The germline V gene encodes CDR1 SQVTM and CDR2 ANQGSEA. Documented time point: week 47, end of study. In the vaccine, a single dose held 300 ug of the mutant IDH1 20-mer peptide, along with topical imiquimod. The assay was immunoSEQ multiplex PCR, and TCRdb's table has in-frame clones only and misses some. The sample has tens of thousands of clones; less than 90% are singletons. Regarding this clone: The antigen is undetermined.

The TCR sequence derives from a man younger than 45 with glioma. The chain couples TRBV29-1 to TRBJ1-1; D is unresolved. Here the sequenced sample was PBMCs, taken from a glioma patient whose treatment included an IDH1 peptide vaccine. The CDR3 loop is CSVRAGNTEAFF. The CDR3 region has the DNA TGCAGCGTTCGGGCCGGGAACACTGAAGCTTTCTTT.